What follows is one T cell receptor (beta chain) and its context. The data belong to a study of cytomegalovirus exposure and HLA in healthy donors. Researchers ran the PCR with 60 Vbeta and 13 Jbeta primers. The protocol was immunoSEQ multiplex PCR, while the TCRdb copy is restricted to in-frame clones and leaves out a portion. This sample contains roughly 55,000 clones. Germline V gives CDR1 MDHEN, CDR2 SYDVKM. V was shortened by 3 bases and J by 18 bases, with 15 bases between the two germline ends. This CDR3 region has 12 residues. Sequenced input: PBMCs. This TCR derives from a woman aged 45-60 years in good health and CMV-seropositive. V is TRBV28 and J is TRBJ1-6; no definite D call. The CDR3 protein is CASSLPPEDPHF. The CDR3 nucleotides read TGTGCCAGCAGTTTGCCCCCGGAGGATCCCCACTTT.